One sample yielded the 6 T cell receptor beta chains listed below, sequenced in a study of T cell responses to AZD1222 COVID-19 vaccine. Sequencing was performed with immunoSEQ multiplex PCR; in TCRdb, only in-frame clones are kept and a portion is missing. This table has 150,000 to 180,000 clones, roughly 90% appearing once. This specimen consisted of peripheral blood, obtained on day 0 of AZD1222 vaccination. Receptors were obtained from an adult in good health.

The gene calls are TRBV3-1 (or the pseudogene TRBV3-2) and TRBJ1-3; D uncertain. Trimming left V 0 bases short and J 3 bases short, with 12 bases between. Germline V gene lookup returns CDR1 LGHDT and CDR2 YNNKEL (reference sequence). The CDR3 runs 16 residues. This chain's CDR3 is CASSQEQVRGGNTIYF. DNA for the CDR3: TGTGCCAGCAGCCAAGAGCAGGTCCGGGGTGGAAACACCATATATTTT.

This clone was seen a few times. The chain uses TRBV4-1 and TRBJ1-1; D might be TRBD1 (5 bases). The length of the CDR3 is 14 residues. The V end was cut by 8 bases, the J end by 0 bases, with 13 bases between. In germline, CDR1 is MGHRA, CDR2 YSYEKL. Here the CDR3 reads CASRPGQVNTEAFF. The CDR3 nucleotides are TGCGCCAGCCGTCCTGGACAAGTGAACACTGAAGCTTTCTTT.

The chain carries TRBV9 and TRBJ1-1; D is unclear. In germline, CDR1 is SGDLS, CDR2 YYNGEE. The ends were cut back, 0 bases at V and 5 bases at J, with 11 bases in the middle. CDR3 length equals 14 residues. CDR3 in amino acids: CASSVALRETEAFF. The CDR3 DNA reads as TGTGCCAGCAGCGTAGCCCTACGGGAAACTGAAGCTTTCTTT.

V gene TRBV6-5 combines with J gene TRBJ2-2; no definite D call. The V gene lost 6 bases and the J gene lost 4 bases, with 9 bases spanning the gap. CDR1 MNHEY and CDR2 SVGAGI come from the germline V gene. CDR3 size: 13 residues. The DNA of the CDR3 is TGTGCCAGCAGCACCCCCGCCACCGGGGAGCTGTTTTTT. Its translation: CASSTPATGELFF.

The chain couples TRBV6-5 to TRBJ2-2; TRBD1 might be the D (5 bases). V was cut by 7 bases and J by 6 bases, with 12 bases left in between. Germline-derived CDR1 and CDR2 are MNHEY and SVGAGI. The CDR3 length is 13 residues. CDR3: CASNTGPAGELFF. DNA for the CDR3: TGTGCCAGCAATACAGGCCCCGCCGGGGAGCTGTTTTTT.

V gene TRBV7-8 combines with J gene TRBJ2-1; D remains ambiguous. CDR3 length equals 13 residues. Looked up from germline, CDR1 is SGHVS and CDR2 is FQNEAQ. With 2 bases removed from V and 8 bases from J, the gap between germline ends came to 10 bases. The CDR3 sequence: CASSLSTLDEQFF. The CDR3 DNA follows: TGTGCCAGCAGCTTAAGTACCCTCGATGAGCAGTTCTTC.